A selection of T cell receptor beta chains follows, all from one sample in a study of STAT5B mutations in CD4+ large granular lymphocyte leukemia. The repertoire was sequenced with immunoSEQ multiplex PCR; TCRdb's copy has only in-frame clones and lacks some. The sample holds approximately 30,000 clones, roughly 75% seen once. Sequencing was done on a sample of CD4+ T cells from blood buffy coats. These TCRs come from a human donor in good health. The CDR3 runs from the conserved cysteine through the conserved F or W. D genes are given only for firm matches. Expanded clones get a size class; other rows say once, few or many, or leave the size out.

CASSYEGGYQETQYF	TGTGCCAGCAGTTACGAGGGGGGGTACCAAGAGACCCAGTACTTC	TRBJ2-5	-	-	TRBV6-6
CAISDFRPGTGKNTEAFF	TGTGCCATCAGTGACTTTCGTCCCGGGACAGGGAAGAACACTGAAGCTTTCTTT	TRBJ1-1	-	TRBD1	TRBV10-3
CASSQDRLAKNIQYF	TGTGCCAGCAGCCAAGACAGGCTAGCCAAAAACATTCAGTACTTC	TRBJ2-4	-	-	TRBV7-9
CASSFSGRVGQETQYF	TGTGCCAGCAGCTTTAGCGGGAGGGTGGGGCAAGAGACCCAGTACTTC	TRBJ2-5	-	TRBD2	TRBV5-4
CASSELGNTGELFF	TGTGCCAGCAGCGAACTCGGGAACACCGGGGAGCTGTTTTTT	TRBJ2-2	-	-	TRBV7-9
CASRSGQGYNEQFF	TGCGCCAGCAGATCGGGACAGGGCTACAATGAGCAGTTCTTC	TRBJ2-1	-	TRBD1	TRBV5-1
CASSVGDDSPLHF	TGTGCCAGCAGCGTAGGGGACGATTCACCCCTCCACTTT	TRBJ1-6	-	-	TRBV9
CASSPRQISSYEQYF	TGTGCCAGTAGTCCGCGACAGATTTCGAGCTACGAGCAGTACTTC	TRBJ2-7	-	-	TRBV19
CASSLGSGVTLAQYF	TGTGCCAGCAGCTTGGGTAGCGGGGTCACTCTGGCCCAGTACTTC	TRBJ2-5	-	TRBD2	TRBV5-8
CASKTRGAYEQYF	TGTGCCAGCAAGACCAGGGGCGCCTACGAGCAGTACTTC	TRBJ2-7	-	-	TRBV19
CASSLNGINNEQFF	TGTGCCAGCAGCTTAAACGGGATCAACAATGAGCAGTTCTTC	TRBJ2-1	-	-	TRBV7-2
CASRSGTGRTGELFF	TGTGCCAGCAGATCCGGGACAGGGCGGACCGGGGAGCTGTTTTTT	TRBJ2-2	once	TRBD1	TRBV7-8
CASSLDGNAGLDTQYF	TGTGCCAGCAGCTTAGACGGGAACGCGGGGTTGGATACGCAGTATTTT	TRBJ2-3	-	-	TRBV5-5
CASSYGLWGNTIYF	TGTGCCAGCAGTTACGGCCTTTGGGGAAACACCATATATTTT	TRBJ1-3	few	-	TRBV6-5
CASSDRGDTQYF	TGTGCCAGCAGTGATAGGGGAGATACGCAGTATTTT	TRBJ2-3	-	-	TRBV25-1
CAISIDEHEQFF	TGTGCCATCAGTATTGACGAGCATGAGCAGTTCTTC	TRBJ2-1	-	-	TRBV10-3
CASSEAALAYEQYF	TGTGCCAGCAGTGAAGCTGCACTTGCCTACGAGCAGTACTTC	TRBJ2-7	-	-	TRBV6-1
CSVESGDTEAFF	TGCAGCGTTGAAAGTGGGGACACTGAAGCTTTCTTT	TRBJ1-1	few	-	TRBV29-1
CASSLGTGNSPLHF	TGTGCCAGCAGCTTAGGGACAGGAAATTCACCCCTCCACTTT	TRBJ1-6	-	TRBD1	TRBV5-5
CASTSGLAGGPNEQYF	TGCGCCAGCACGTCTGGACTAGCGGGAGGGCCGAACGAGCAGTACTTC	TRBJ2-7	-	TRBD2	TRBV10-1
CASSYPTMAYNEQFF	TGTGCCAGCAGTTATCCAACGATGGCTTACAATGAGCAGTTCTTC	TRBJ2-1	-	-	TRBV27
CASSPGPKVPGELFF	TGCGCCAGCAGCCCCGGACCAAAGGTGCCCGGGGAGCTGTTTTTT	TRBJ2-2	-	-	TRBV5-1
CASRHRGRGNEQFF	TGTGCCAGCAGACACAGGGGGCGCGGCAATGAGCAGTTCTTC	TRBJ2-1	-	TRBD1	TRBV7-2
CASSVGVENTGELFF	TGTGCCAGCAGTGTAGGTGTAGAGAACACCGGGGAGCTGTTTTTT	TRBJ2-2	-	-	TRBV25-1
CASSARDRGINEQFF	TGTGCCAGCAGTGCCCGGGACAGGGGTATCAATGAGCAGTTCTTC	TRBJ2-1	once	TRBD1	TRBV6-1
CASSPGDRGEAFF	TGTGCCAGCAGCCCAGGAGACAGGGGTGAAGCTTTCTTT	TRBJ1-1	-	TRBD1	TRBV4-2
CASSFIPTGDYNEQFF	TGTGCCAGCAGCTTCATCCCAACAGGCGATTACAATGAGCAGTTCTTC	TRBJ2-1	-	-	TRBV5-6
CASSLVAGQYNEQFF	TGCGCCAGCAGCTTGGTAGCAGGGCAGTACAATGAGCAGTTCTTC	TRBJ2-1	-	-	TRBV5-1